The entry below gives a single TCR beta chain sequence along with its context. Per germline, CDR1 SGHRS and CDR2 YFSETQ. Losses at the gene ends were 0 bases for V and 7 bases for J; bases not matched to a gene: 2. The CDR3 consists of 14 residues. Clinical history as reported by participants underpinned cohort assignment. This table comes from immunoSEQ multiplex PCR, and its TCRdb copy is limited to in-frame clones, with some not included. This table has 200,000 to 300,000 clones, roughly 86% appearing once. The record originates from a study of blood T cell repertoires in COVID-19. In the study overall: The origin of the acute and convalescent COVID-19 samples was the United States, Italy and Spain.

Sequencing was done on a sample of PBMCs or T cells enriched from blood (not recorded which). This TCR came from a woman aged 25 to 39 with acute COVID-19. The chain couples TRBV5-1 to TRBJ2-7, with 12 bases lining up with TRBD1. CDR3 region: CASSLGDRGHEQYF. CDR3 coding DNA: TGCGCCAGCAGCTTGGGGGACAGGGGGCATGAGCAGTACTTC.